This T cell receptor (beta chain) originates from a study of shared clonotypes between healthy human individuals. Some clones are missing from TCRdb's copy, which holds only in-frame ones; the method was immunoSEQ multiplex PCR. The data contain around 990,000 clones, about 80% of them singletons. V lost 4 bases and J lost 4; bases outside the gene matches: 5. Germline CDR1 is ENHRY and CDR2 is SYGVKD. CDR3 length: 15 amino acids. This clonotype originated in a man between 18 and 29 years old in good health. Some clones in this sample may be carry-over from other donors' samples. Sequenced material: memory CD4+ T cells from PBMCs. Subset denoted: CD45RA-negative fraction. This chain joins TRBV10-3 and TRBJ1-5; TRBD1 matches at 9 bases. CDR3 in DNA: TGTGCCATCAGTGGAACTGACAGGGGGAATCAGCCCCAGCATTTT. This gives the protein CAISGTDRGNQPQHF.